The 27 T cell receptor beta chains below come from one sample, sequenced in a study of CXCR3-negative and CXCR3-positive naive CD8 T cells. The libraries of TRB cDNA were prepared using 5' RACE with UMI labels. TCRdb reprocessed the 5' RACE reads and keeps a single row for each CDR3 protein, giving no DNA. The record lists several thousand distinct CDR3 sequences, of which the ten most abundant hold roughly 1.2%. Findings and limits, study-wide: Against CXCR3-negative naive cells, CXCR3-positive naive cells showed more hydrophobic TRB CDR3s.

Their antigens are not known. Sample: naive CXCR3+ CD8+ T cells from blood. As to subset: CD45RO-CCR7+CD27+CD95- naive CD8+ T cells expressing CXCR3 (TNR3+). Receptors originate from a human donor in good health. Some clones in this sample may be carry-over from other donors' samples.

CDR3 residues: CASSQEGQVARGNEQFF. The chain is built from TRBV4-1 and TRBJ2-1; the D gene TCRdb calls, TRBD1, cannot be checked with no DNA. Per the germline V gene, CDR1 is MGHRA and CDR2 is YSYEKL. The CDR3 has 17 amino acids.

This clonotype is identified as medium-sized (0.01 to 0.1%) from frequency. CDR3 loop: CASSAGHHSYEQYF. The chain couples TRBV9 to TRBJ2-7; checking the TCRdb D call of TRBD1 is not possible without DNA. Germline V CDR1 and CDR2: SGDLS, YYNGEE. This CDR3 has 14 amino acids.

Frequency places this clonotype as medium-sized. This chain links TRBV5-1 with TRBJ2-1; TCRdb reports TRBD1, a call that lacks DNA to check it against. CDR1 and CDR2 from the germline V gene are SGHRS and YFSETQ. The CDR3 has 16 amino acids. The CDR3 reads CASSLAGRGVTDEQFF.

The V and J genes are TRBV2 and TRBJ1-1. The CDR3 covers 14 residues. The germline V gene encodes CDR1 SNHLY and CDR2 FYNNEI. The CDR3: CASTWTAENTEAFF.

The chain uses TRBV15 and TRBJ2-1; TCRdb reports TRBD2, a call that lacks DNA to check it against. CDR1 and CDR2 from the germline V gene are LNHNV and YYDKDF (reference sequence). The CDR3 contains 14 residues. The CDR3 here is CATSRRLAGNEQFF.

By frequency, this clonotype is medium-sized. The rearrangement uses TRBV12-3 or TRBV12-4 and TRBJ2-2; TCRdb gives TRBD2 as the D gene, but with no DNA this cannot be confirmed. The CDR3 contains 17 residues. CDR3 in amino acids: CASSFLAGRRVTGELFF.

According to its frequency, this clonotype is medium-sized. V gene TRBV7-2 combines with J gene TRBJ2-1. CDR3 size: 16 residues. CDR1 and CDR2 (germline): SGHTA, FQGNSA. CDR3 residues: CASSFRRRILSGEQFF.

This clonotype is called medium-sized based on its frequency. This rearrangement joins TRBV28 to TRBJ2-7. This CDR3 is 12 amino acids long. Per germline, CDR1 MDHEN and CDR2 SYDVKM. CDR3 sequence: CASSLPRYEQYF. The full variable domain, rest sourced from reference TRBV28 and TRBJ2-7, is DVKVTQSSRYLVKRTGEKVFLECVQDMDHENMFWYRQDPGLGLRLIYFSYDVKMKEKGDIPEGYSVSREKKERFSLILESASTNQTSMYLCASSLPRYEQYFGPGTRLTVT.

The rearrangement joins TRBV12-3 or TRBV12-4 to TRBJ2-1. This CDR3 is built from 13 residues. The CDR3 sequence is CASSSSDRNEQFF.

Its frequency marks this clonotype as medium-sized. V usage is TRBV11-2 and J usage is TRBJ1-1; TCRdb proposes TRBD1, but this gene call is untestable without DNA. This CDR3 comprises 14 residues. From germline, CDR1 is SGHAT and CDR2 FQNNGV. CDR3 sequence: CASSFSIGDTEAFF.

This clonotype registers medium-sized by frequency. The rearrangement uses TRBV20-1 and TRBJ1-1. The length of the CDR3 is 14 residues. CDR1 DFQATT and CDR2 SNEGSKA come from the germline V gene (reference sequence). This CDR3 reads CSARARQRSAEAFF.

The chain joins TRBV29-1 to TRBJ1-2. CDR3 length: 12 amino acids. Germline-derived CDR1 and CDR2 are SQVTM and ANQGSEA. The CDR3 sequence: CSVRTVDGGYTF. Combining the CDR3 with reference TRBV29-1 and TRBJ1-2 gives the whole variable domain SAVISQKPSRDICQRGTSLTIQCQVDSQVTMMFWYRQQPGQSLTLIATANQGSEATYESGFVIDKFPISRPNLTFSTLTVSNMSPEDSSIYLCSVRTVDGGYTFGSGTRLTVV.

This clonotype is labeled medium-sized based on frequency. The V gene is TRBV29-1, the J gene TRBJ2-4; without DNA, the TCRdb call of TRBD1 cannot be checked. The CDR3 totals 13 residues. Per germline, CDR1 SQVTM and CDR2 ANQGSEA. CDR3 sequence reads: CSGPSGRENIQYF.

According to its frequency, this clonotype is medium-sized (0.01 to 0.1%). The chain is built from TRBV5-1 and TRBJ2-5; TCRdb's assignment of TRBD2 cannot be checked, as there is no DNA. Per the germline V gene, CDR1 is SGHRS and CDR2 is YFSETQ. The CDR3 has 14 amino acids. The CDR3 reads CASSPAGGKETQYF.

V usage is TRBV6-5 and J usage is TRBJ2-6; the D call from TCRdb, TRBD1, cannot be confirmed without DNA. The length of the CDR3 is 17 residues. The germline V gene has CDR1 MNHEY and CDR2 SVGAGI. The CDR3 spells CASAPETPAPGANVLTF.

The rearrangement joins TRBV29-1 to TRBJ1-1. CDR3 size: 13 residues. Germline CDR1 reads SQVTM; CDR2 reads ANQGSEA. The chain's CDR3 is CSVEGVGNTEAFF.

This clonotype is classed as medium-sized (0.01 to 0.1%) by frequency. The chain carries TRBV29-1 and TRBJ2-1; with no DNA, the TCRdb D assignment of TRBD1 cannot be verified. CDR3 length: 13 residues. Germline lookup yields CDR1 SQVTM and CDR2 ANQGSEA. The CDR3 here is CSAEVRGANEQFF.

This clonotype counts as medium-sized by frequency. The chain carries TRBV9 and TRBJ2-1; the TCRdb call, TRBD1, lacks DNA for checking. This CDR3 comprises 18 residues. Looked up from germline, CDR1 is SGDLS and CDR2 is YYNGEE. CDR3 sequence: CASSAPSRGGRSYNEQFF. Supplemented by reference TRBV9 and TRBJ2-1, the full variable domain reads DSGVTQTPKHLITATGQRVTLRCSPRSGDLSVYWYQQSLDQGLQFLIQYYNGEERAKGNILERFSAQQFPDLHSELNLSSLELGDSALYFCASSAPSRGGRSYNEQFFGPGTRLTVL.

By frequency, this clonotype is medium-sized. The CDR3 reads CASTERSGRGIEQFF. The V and J genes are TRBV7-8 and TRBJ2-1; TCRdb returns TRBD2, unconfirmable since there is no DNA. This CDR3 has 15 amino acids. Germline-derived CDR1 and CDR2 are SGHVS and FQNEAQ.

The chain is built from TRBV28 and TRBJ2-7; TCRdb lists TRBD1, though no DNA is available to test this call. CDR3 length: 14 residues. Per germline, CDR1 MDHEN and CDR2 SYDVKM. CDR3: CASSPPSRLRKQYF.

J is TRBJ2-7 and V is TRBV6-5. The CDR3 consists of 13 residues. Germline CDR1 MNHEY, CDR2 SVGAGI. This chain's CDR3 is CATHLADSYEQYF.

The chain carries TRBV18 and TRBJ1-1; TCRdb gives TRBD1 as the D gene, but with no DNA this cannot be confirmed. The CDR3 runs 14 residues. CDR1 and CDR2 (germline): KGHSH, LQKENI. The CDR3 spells CARSAGQGFTEAFF.

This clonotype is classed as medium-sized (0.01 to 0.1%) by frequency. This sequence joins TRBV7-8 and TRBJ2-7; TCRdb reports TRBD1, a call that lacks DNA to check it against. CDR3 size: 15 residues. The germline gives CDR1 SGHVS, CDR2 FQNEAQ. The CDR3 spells CASSPFGRGSYEQYF.

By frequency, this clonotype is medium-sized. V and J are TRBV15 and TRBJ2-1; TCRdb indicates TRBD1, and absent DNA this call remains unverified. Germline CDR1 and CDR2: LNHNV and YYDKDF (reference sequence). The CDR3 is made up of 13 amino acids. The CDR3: CATSTGSREKQFF.

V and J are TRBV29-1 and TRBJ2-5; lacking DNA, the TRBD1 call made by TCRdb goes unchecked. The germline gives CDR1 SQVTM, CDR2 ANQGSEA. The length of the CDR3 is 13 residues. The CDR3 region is CSVRTGVRGTQYF.

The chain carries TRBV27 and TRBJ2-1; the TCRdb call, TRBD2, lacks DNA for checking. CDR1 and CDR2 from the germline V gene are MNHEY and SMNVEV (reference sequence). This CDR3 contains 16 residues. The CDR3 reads CASSWASGGFYNEQFF.

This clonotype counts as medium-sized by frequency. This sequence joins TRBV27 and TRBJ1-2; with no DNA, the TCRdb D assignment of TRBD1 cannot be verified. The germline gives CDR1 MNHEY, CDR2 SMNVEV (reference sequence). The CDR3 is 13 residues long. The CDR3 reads CASSLQGSYGYTF.